The entry below describes one TCR beta chain. The entry originates in a study of blood T cell repertoires in COVID-19. The data were produced by immunoSEQ multiplex PCR, yet TCRdb's version contains in-frame clones alone and is incomplete. The sample includes 78,000 or so clones, around four fifths of them seen just once. Source material: peripheral blood. The clonotype comes from a human donor in a cohort sampled during active COVID-19.

For the CDR3, the DNA is TGTGCCAGCAGCGCGCGACTAGCTTCCACCGGGGAGCTGTTTTTT. This translates into CASSARLASTGELFF. The chain combines TRBV7-7 with TRBJ2-2, with 7 bases matching TRBD2. V was pared by 5 bases and J by 4 bases, with 7 bases of the junction left unmatched. Germline assignment: CDR1 SSHAT and CDR2 FNYEAQ (reference sequence). The CDR3 has 15 amino acids.